The rows below give T cell receptor beta chains drawn from one sample of a study of CD8 T cells in ankylosing spondylitis. TCRdb re-analysed the 5' RACE reads in MiXCR, keeping a single row per CDR3 protein. Of around 130,000 distinct CDR3 sequences in the sample, roughly 15% are singletons; the top ten hold around a third. The specimen sequenced was blood, either unsorted or a sorted T cell fraction (not recorded which). Receptors were obtained from a male donor with ankylosing spondylitis. Each CDR3 is given with its conserved first and last residue. D genes are given only for firm matches. Only part of the rows carry a size: once, few, many, or a class if the clone is expanded.

j_call clone_size d_call v_call cdr3_nt cdr3_aa
TRBJ1-1 NA NA TRBV27 TGTGCCAGCGGGTGGGGCTACACTGAAGCTTTCTTT CASGWGYTEAFF
TRBJ2-7 NA TRBD2 TRBV7-9 TGTGCCAGCAGCTTAGGAGGGCGGGAGAGGTACGAGCAGTACTTC CASSLGGRERYEQYF
TRBJ2-1 once NA TRBV27 TGTGCCAGCAGTTCCCTGGGTAGCGGAAGGAATGAGCAGTTCTTC CASSSLGSGRNEQFF
TRBJ2-2 few NA TRBV7-3 TGTGCCAGCAGCTTAGTTCCGGGCGACAGCTTGAACACCGGGGAGCTGTTTTTT CASSLVPGDSLNTGELFF
TRBJ2-2 few NA TRBV20-1 TGCAGTGCTCAAACCCGGAACCAGTTAGCCGGGGAGCTGTTTTTT CSAQTRNQLAGELFF
TRBJ2-7 many NA TRBV29-1 TGCAGCGTTCGGCGGAGAGCCGACAGCTCCTACGAGCAGTACTTC CSVRRRADSSYEQYF
TRBJ2-7 few TRBD1 TRBV5-1 TGCGCCAGCAGCTTGGGACCCTCCGGGACAGGGTTCGACGAGCAGTACTTC CASSLGPSGTGFDEQYF
TRBJ2-7 NA TRBD1 TRBV10-3 TGTGCCATCGGTGCGGACAGGGGTCAAGGTGAGCAGTACTTC CAIGADRGQGEQYF
TRBJ2-1 few NA TRBV19 TGTGCCAGTAGTATGAGGGGGACACTTTCTGAGCAGTTCTTC CASSMRGTLSEQFF
TRBJ2-1 NA TRBD2 TRBV27 TGTGCCAGCAGTTTATACAGACTAGCGGGCAGCTCCTACAATGAGCAGTTCTTC CASSLYRLAGSSYNEQFF
TRBJ1-5 NA TRBD1 TRBV28 TGTGCCAGCAGTTTATTCGGACAGGGGGCGAGCAATCAGCCCCAGCATTTT CASSLFGQGASNQPQHF
TRBJ1-1 NA NA TRBV27 TGTGCCAGCAGCCCTACAGGGCACCAAGCTTTCTTT CASSPTGHQAFF
TRBJ2-1 few NA TRBV19 TGTGCCAGTAGTACCCGACTAGTCTACAATGAGCAGTTCTTC CASSTRLVYNEQFF
TRBJ2-7 NA TRBD2 TRBV9 TGTGCCAGCAGCGCGTCTCCTAGCGGGACCTACGAGCAGTACTTC CASSASPSGTYEQYF
TRBJ2-7 NA TRBD1 TRBV7-9 TGTGCCAGCAGCTCCCAAGACAGGGACCCCCCCTACGAGCAGTACTTC CASSSQDRDPPYEQYF
TRBJ2-1 NA TRBD2 TRBV5-1 TGCGCCAGCAGCCCGGTGGGGGGAGGGCCCTACAATGAGCAGTTCTTC CASSPVGGGPYNEQFF
TRBJ2-7 few TRBD2 TRBV28 TGTGCCAGCAGTCTATGGGGGGGAACAATGGAGCAGTACTTC CASSLWGGTMEQYF
TRBJ2-1 few NA TRBV29-1 TGCAGCGGCGATCAGGGCTACAATGAGCAGTTCTTC CSGDQGYNEQFF
TRBJ2-7 NA TRBD1 TRBV29-1 TGCAGCGTGCGGATCCAGGGGGCTTACGAGCAGTACTTC CSVRIQGAYEQYF
TRBJ2-2 many NA TRBV10-2 TGCGCCAGCAGTGAGTTCCCTCCTTATAACACCGGGGAGCTGTTTTTT CASSEFPPYNTGELFF
TRBJ2-7 few TRBD1 TRBV6-2/TRBV6-3 TGTGCCAGCAGTTACTTTTCAGTCCAGGGGGCGTACGAGCAGTACTTC CASSYFSVQGAYEQYF
TRBJ1-1 few TRBD1 TRBV4-3 TGCGCCAGCAGCCAAGCGGGGACAGGGAGCACTGAAGCTTTCTTT CASSQAGTGSTEAFF
TRBJ1-1 NA NA TRBV5-1 TGCGCCAGCAGCTTGTTGCTACGGGACACTGAAGCTTTCTTT CASSLLLRDTEAFF
TRBJ1-5 NA NA TRBV5-5 TGTGCCAGCAGCTTCGGTTTACAGTATAGCAATCAGCCCCAGCATTTT CASSFGLQYSNQPQHF
TRBJ1-5 NA NA TRBV11-2 TGTGCCAGCAGCTTACCCGGGGGCAGGCAGCAGCATTTT CASSLPGGRQQHF
TRBJ2-1 few NA TRBV7-6 TGTGCCAGCAGCTTAGGGGACGCGGGGAATGAGCAGTTCTTC CASSLGDAGNEQFF
TRBJ2-7 many NA TRBV12-3/TRBV12-4 TGTGCCAGCAGAGTTATAGGGGCCTACGAGCAGTACTTC CASRVIGAYEQYF
TRBJ2-4 NA NA TRBV4-2 TGTGCCAGCAGCCAACATTCCATAGCCAAAAACATTCAGTACTTC CASSQHSIAKNIQYF
TRBJ2-7 few TRBD2 TRBV28 TGTGCCAGCAGTCCGCTCCCAGCGGGAGGGCCTGGGCAGTACTTC CASSPLPAGGPGQYF